This TCR beta chain was profiled in a study of T cells in Graves' hyperthyroidism and ophthalmopathy. This clonotype was detected ten times or more. TCR beta CDR3 regions were amplified from RNA transcripts. The TCR CDR3 first-round RT-PCR relied on the HTBI primer set. MiXCR, run by TCRdb on the multiplex PCR reads, gives a single entry per CDR3 protein. The sample carries under 400,000 distinct CDR3 sequences, roughly 13% recorded once. A lack of ophthalmopathy progression within 18 months defined stable Graves' hyperthyroidism. In patients aged 18 to 65, hyperthyroidism was newly diagnosed, with duration under 2 months. Diagnosis rested on symptoms, serum thyroxine and TRAb, thyroid ultrasound, and orbital computed tomography. The sequence was collected from a woman under 30 with Graves' hyperthyroidism. Input material: blood.

As DNA, the CDR3 is TGTGCCAGCGGGCCGGGACAGGGTTATTCACCCCTCCACTTT. Protein sequence: CASGPGQGYSPLHF. The chain links TRBV28 to TRBJ1-6, with 9 nucleotides matching TRBD1. J gave up 8 bases and V 8 bases, and 7 bases lay outside the gene matches. The V gene's germline CDR1 is MDHEN and CDR2 SYDVKM. This CDR3 contains 14 residues. Filled out from reference TRBV28 and TRBJ1-6, the complete variable domain reads DVKVTQSSRYLVKRTGEKVFLECVQDMDHENMFWYRQDPGLGLRLIYFSYDVKMKEKGDIPEGYSVSREKKERFSLILESASTNQTSMYLCASGPGQGYSPLHFGNGTRLTVT.